This TCR beta chain was sequenced for a study of T-cell memory formation after mild COVID-19. Germline CDR1 reads SGDLS; CDR2 reads YYNGEE. V was pared by 0 bases and J by 0 bases, with 12 bases between. The CDR3 is 17 residues long. MiXCR, applied by TCRdb to the 5' RACE reads, yields one record per CDR3 protein. The table has around 390,000 distinct CDR3 sequences, more than 15% seen once. The TCR originated in a man between 18 and 35 years old who had mild COVID-19 (a few samples of this study predate the infection). Cell type and time point are not known. V usage is TRBV9 and J usage is TRBJ2-2; the D is unclear. The sequencing sample was made of PBMCs or a T cell subset sorted from them (not recorded which). The CDR3 nucleotides are TGTGCCAGCAGCGTAGCTTCCCAGGCAACGAACACCGGGGAGCTGTTTTTT. As protein: CASSVASQATNTGELFF.